The 30 T cell receptor delta chains below all came from one sample that was sequenced in a study of gammadelta T cells in human blood. TCRdb reprocessed the RT-PCR reads through CATT. The sample has around 340 delta-chain clones, about a quarter seen once. The sequenced sample was non-Vgamma9Vdelta2 gamma-delta T cells from infant blood. These receptor sequences come from a human donor.

By proportion, this clone is large. The chain uses TRDV1 and TRDJ1; 11 bases align to TRDD3. The germline V gene encodes CDR1 TSWWSYY and CDR2 QGS. CDR3 length: 22 amino acids. J gave up 0 bases and V 0 bases, and 18 bases lay outside the gene matches. The CDR3 spells CALGELDSLPYWGIGYTDKLIF. The DNA of the CDR3 is TGTGCTCTTGGGGAACTAGACTCGCTCCCTTACTGGGGGATAGGGTACACCGATAAACTCATCTTT.

With respect to this clone: A much more abundant neighbour one base away suggests this may be a read error. The rearrangement links TRDV1 to TRDJ1, with D possibly matching TRDD2 (5 bases). This CDR3 is built from 18 residues. Germline lookup yields CDR1 TSWWSYY and CDR2 QGS. Trimming stripped 5 bases from V and 0 bases from J, with 22 bases between. CDR3 sequence (DNA): TGTGCTCTTGGGAACCTCTTCCGTGCCGTCAGGTACACCGATAAACTCATCTTT. It translates to CALGNLFRAVRYTDKLIF.

This clone showed up just a few times. The rearrangement uses TRDV1 and TRDJ1, with D possibly called TRDD2 or TRDD3 (7 bases each). Germline CDR1 reads TSWWSYY; CDR2 reads QGS. V was clipped by 0 bases and J by 3 bases, with 29 bases between them. The CDR3 length is 21 residues. CDR3 loop: CALGELRSYIGYAPQSDKLIF. In nucleotides, the CDR3 is TGTGCTCTTGGGGAACTACGTTCCTACATCGGATACGCACCACAATCCGATAAACTCATCTTT.

By sample share, this clone is large. The rearrangement links TRDV1 to TRDJ1; 9 bases are shared with TRDD3. Germline CDR1 is TSWWSYY and CDR2 is QGS. The CDR3 covers 22 residues. With 0 bases clipped from V and 0 bases from J, the junction kept 20 bases outside the gene matches. The CDR3 coding sequence is TGTGCTCTTGGGGAACTGGGTCCCGCCAACTGGGGGACTCCCCTCGACACCGATAAACTCATCTTT. Translation gives CALGELGPANWGTPLDTDKLIF.

In its sample, this clone ranks as large. This sequence joins TRDV1 and TRDJ1, with TRDD3 matching over 8 bases. This CDR3 has 18 residues. The germline gives CDR1 TSWWSYY, CDR2 QGS. V lost 3 bases, J lost 0 bases, and 12 bases stayed unmatched. CDR3 protein: CALGDLVGDGKYTDKLIF. The DNA for the CDR3 is TGTGCTCTTGGGGACTTAGTGGGGGATGGCAAGTACACCGATAAACTCATCTTT.

In this sample, this clone is large. J is TRDJ1 and V is TRDV1; D is perhaps TRDD2 (5 bases). Germline CDR1 and CDR2: TSWWSYY and QGS. The CDR3 length is 14 residues. The germline V and J ends were trimmed by 5 bases and 8 bases, with 18 bases remaining between them. The CDR3, as DNA: TGTGCTCTTGGGCCCACGAACGCCTACTTGAAACTCATCTTT. This translates into CALGPTNAYLKLIF.

In this sample, this clone is large. The rearrangement links TRDV1 to TRDJ1; 9 nucleotides agree with TRDD3. Germline CDR1 reads TSWWSYY; CDR2 reads QGS. V was clipped by 4 bases and J by 2 bases; unmatched bases: 14. CDR3 length equals 18 residues. CDR3 protein: CALGVSIWGIGRTDKLIF. DNA for the CDR3: TGTGCTCTTGGGGTTTCGATCTGGGGGATCGGAAGGACCGATAAACTCATCTTT.

This clone ranks as large. The chain recombines TRDV3 with TRDJ1; 9 nucleotides line up with TRDD3. Germline lookup yields CDR1 TVYSNPD and CDR2 GDNSRS (reference sequence). Trimming cost V 0 bases and J 0 bases; bases outside gene matches: 11. The CDR3 sequence is 17 residues long. This CDR3 is CAFRLKGGYPYTDKLIF. The CDR3 DNA sequence: TGTGCCTTTAGGTTGAAGGGGGGATACCCGTACACCGATAAACTCATCTTT.

As regards this clone: This probably arose from a read error, given a far larger clone one base away. The chain couples TRDV1 to TRDJ1; 7 nucleotides agree with TRDD3. The V gene's germline CDR1 is TSWWSYY and CDR2 QGS. CDR3 length: 20 amino acids. Here the CDR3 reads CSLAEEVLGPPGPYTDKLIF. For the CDR3, the DNA is TGTTCTCTTGCCGAGGAAGTACTGGGGCCGCCGGGACCGTACACCGATAAACTCATCTTT.

The chain recombines TRDV1 with TRDJ1; 9 bases map to TRDD3. This CDR3 is built from 21 residues. With 3 bases clipped from V and 0 bases from J, the junction kept 20 bases outside the gene matches. Germline V gives CDR1 TSWWSYY, CDR2 QGS. CDR3 bases: TGTGCTCTTGGGGATTCCTCTTTCCTACGAGTGGGGGATAGGAACACCGATAAACTCATCTTT. It specifies CALGDSSFLRVGDRNTDKLIF.

As concerns this clone: It is likely a read error: a sequence one base away is far more abundant. The J gene is TRDJ1, the V gene TRDV1; no reliable D call. Germline V gives CDR1 TSWWSYY, CDR2 QGS. CDR3 length equals 15 residues. Trimming removed 3 bases from V and 4 bases from J, with 15 bases in between. This CDR3 is CALGEVTQGDDKLIF. CDR3 coding DNA: TGTGCTCTTGGGGAGGTAACACAAGGTGACGATAAACTCATCTTT.

This clone is classed as large (0.1 to 1%). This rearrangement joins TRDV1 to TRDJ2; tentative D call: TRDD3 (5 bases). Germline V gene lookup returns CDR1 TSWWSYY and CDR2 QGS. V gave up 0 bases and J gave up 3 bases, with 20 bases separating them. The CDR3 totals 19 residues. CDR3 region: CALGELDSQGWGVTAQLFF. The CDR3 nucleotides read TGTGCTCTTGGGGAACTGGACTCCCAGGGGTGGGGCGTGACAGCACAACTCTTCTTT.

The chain combines TRDV1 with TRDJ2; D possibly corresponds to TRDD3 (6 bases). V lost 1 base and J 0 bases, leaving 33 bases between the germline ends. The CDR3 runs to 24 residues. CDR1 and CDR2 from the germline V gene are TSWWSYY and QGS. The CDR3 is CALGERVLGTGRDCGSALTAQLFF. The CDR3 nucleotides read TGTGCTCTTGGGGAACGGGTCCTAGGGACTGGGAGGGACTGTGGTAGTGCTTTGACAGCACAACTCTTCTTT.

By its share, this clone is large (0.1 to 1%). The chain uses TRDV1 and TRDJ1; 9 positions agree with TRDD3. The CDR3 is 26 residues long. The V gene end was trimmed by 3 bases and the J gene end by 2 bases; junction bases not matched to a gene: 37. CDR1 and CDR2 from the germline V gene are TSWWSYY and QGS. The CDR3 region is CALGDIPWGILSSTVLGDPETDKLIF. The CDR3 DNA is TGTGCTCTTGGGGACATCCCTTGGGGGATTCTTTCCTCTACAGTACTGGGGGACCCCGAGACCGATAAACTCATCTTT.

Within the sample, this clone is large. The J gene is TRDJ1, the V gene TRDV1, with D possibly TRDD3 on 5 matching bases. The CDR3 sequence is 21 residues long. V dropped 0 bases and J dropped 0 bases, with 26 bases sitting between them. Per germline, CDR1 TSWWSYY and CDR2 QGS. In DNA form, the CDR3 reads TGTGCTCTTGGGGAACTAGCTCCCCGAACTGGTCGCGTCATATACACCGATAAACTCATCTTT. It is translated as CALGELAPRTGRVIYTDKLIF.

This clone is labeled as large. The chain has TRDV1 and TRDJ1; 10 bases are shared with TRDD3. CDR3 length: 16 residues. In germline, CDR1 is TSWWSYY, CDR2 QGS. The J segment lost 1 base and the V segment lost 7 bases, leaving 9 bases of the junction unmatched. CDR3 coding DNA: TGTGCTCTTGCCATTCTACTGGGGGATTTCACCGATAAACTCATCTTT. Translating gives CALAILLGDFTDKLIF.

By frequency in the sample, this clone is large (0.1 to 1%). In the same sample, other DNA sequences code for this CDR3. V is TRDV1 and J is TRDJ1; 9 bases are shared with TRDD2. Trimming cost V 1 base and J 0 bases; bases outside gene matches: 15. Germline CDR1 TSWWSYY, CDR2 QGS. The CDR3 totals 20 residues. CDR3 region: CALGEPDLPTLGGYTDKLIF. The CDR3 DNA reads TGTGCTCTTGGGGAACCGGACCTTCCTACTCTGGGGGGGTACACCGATAAACTCATCTTT.

This clone is judged large (0.1 to 1%). The V gene lacks a call, and TRDJ1 is the J gene; the table's D call TRDD3 went unverified against the DNA. The CDR3 loop spans 22 amino acids. DNA of the CDR3: TGTGCAAAAGATATACGGGGAAGGCCTTCCCGCTTGGAGGGGGATAGGGCCGATAAACTCATCTTT. It is translated as CAKDIRGRPSRLEGDRADKLIF.

As for this clone: With only one base between it and a far larger clone, this is likely a read error. Other nucleotide sequences in the sample specify the same CDR3. The chain links TRDV1 to TRDJ1, with D unresolved. Germline V lookup: CDR1 TSWWSYY, CDR2 QGS. Trimming took off 1 base at V and 0 bases at J, with 24 bases between the two ends. This CDR3 has 20 residues. The DNA of the CDR3 is TGTGCTCTTGGGGAACCTGTATCGGCACTCCATCCGACGTACACCGATAAACTCATCTTT. As protein: CALGEPVSALHPTYTDKLIF.

About this clone: This probably arose from a read error, given a far larger clone one base away. The chain recombines TRDV3 with TRDJ1; no definite D call. The CDR3 runs 17 residues. Trimming shortened V by 2 bases and J by 1 base, and 23 bases separated the two germline ends. Germline assignment: CDR1 TVYSNPD and CDR2 GDNSRS (reference sequence). CDR3 sequence reads: CAFQDVYGNIATDKLIF. CDR3 bases: TGTGCCTTTCAGGATGTCTACGGCAATATTGCCACCGATAAACTCATCTTT.

This clone is deemed large. The chain employs TRAV38-2/DV8 and TRDJ1, with 9 bases fitting TRDD3. The V gene end was trimmed by 2 bases and the J gene end by 0 bases; junction bases not matched to a gene: 11. Germline V lookup: CDR1 TSESDYY, CDR2 QEAYKQQN. This CDR3 has 18 amino acids. CDR3 nucleotides: TGTGCTTATAGGAGGGTGGGGCTGGGGGATGCGCACACCGATAAACTCATCTTT. Protein: CAYRRVGLGDAHTDKLIF.

The count of this clone is one. Given a far larger clone just one base away, this is likely a sequencing read error. This chain joins TRDV1 and TRDJ3, with a possible D match to TRDD3 (6 bases). The CDR3 loop spans 25 amino acids. V was pared by 0 bases and J by 0 bases, with 30 bases between. Germline V CDR1 and CDR2: TSWWSYY, QGS. Here the CDR3 reads CALGELEVSSGGHEANSWDTRQMFF. The CDR3 coding sequence is TGTGCTCTTGGGGAACTAGAGGTCTCCTCCGGGGGACACGAAGCAAACTCCTGGGACACCCGACAGATGTTTTTC.

Of note for this clone: A read error is likely here: a far larger clone is one base away. This sequence joins TRDV3 and TRDJ2; TRDD3 matches 11 bases. The CDR3 totals 23 residues. Germline CDR1 reads TVYSNPD; CDR2 reads GDNSRS (reference sequence). Trimming cost V 5 bases and J 0 bases; bases outside gene matches: 29. The CDR3 reads CAADESCHPFWGIRLPLTAQLFF. The CDR3, as DNA: TGTGCCGCGGACGAATCCTGTCACCCGTTTTGGGGGATACGACTCCCTTTGACAGCACAACTCTTCTTT.

As for this clone: A much larger clone is a single base away; this may be a read error. The genes are TRDV1 and TRDJ1, with 12 bases lining up with TRDD3. Germline CDR1 is TSWWSYY and CDR2 is QGS. The trim removed 2 bases at V and 0 bases at J, leaving 22 bases unmatched. The CDR3 is made up of 23 amino acids. DNA of the CDR3: TGTGCTCTTGGGGAAAGCGGGTCCTACAAGAAACTGGGGGATACATTGTACACCGATAAACTCATCTTT. This gives the protein CALGESGSYKKLGDTLYTDKLIF.

This clone was detected only once. This may be a read error: a much more frequent sequence differs by one nucleotide. This chain links TRDV1 with TRDJ1; 9 bases agree with TRDD3. The CDR3 runs to 26 residues. The V gene end was trimmed by 3 bases and the J gene end by 2 bases; junction bases not matched to a gene: 37. From germline, CDR1 is TSWWSYY and CDR2 QGS. CDR3 residues: CALGDIAWGILSSTVLGDPETDKLIF. The CDR3 region has the DNA TGTGCTCTTGGGGACATCGCTTGGGGGATTCTTTCCTCTACAGTACTGGGGGACCCCGAGACCGATAAACTCATCTTT.

The chain joins TRDV2 to TRDJ1, with D possibly being TRDD3 (5 bases). The V gene's germline CDR1 is GEAIGNYY and CDR2 EKD. The CDR3 has 16 amino acids. Trimming removed 3 bases at V and 0 bases at J, with 16 bases between. CDR3 loop: CACDSRRGPYTDKLIF. In DNA, the CDR3 is TGTGCCTGTGACTCCCGGAGGGGGCCGTACACCGATAAACTCATCTTT.

Notes on this clone: A much larger clone lies one base from this, so it may be a read error. This chain connects TRDV1 to TRDJ1; D might be TRDD3 (5 bases). The length of the CDR3 is 23 residues. The ends were cut back, 2 bases at V and 5 bases at J, with 39 bases in the middle. CDR1 and CDR2 from the germline V gene are TSWWSYY and QGS. The CDR3 sequence is CALGERRAPGLVSYQLDTDKLIF. CDR3 bases: TGTGCTCTTGGGGAAAGAAGAGCCCCAGGCCTGGTCTCGTACCAACTTGATACTGATAAACTCATCTTT.

The chain employs TRDV1 and TRDJ3; 13 bases are a match to TRDD3. Germline values: CDR1 TSWWSYY, CDR2 QGS. The CDR3 has 23 amino acids. The trim removed 0 bases at V and 2 bases at J, leaving 13 bases unmatched. The CDR3 loop reads CALGELILVLGDTVPWDTRQMFF. DNA for the CDR3: TGTGCTCTTGGGGAACTTATTCTTGTACTGGGGGATACGGTACCCTGGGACACCCGACAGATGTTTTTC.

This clone rates as large. The rearrangement uses TRDV1 and TRDJ2; the match to TRDD3 covers 9 bases. Germline loops: CDR1 TSWWSYY, CDR2 QGS. The CDR3 loop spans 25 amino acids. J gave up 0 bases and V 0 bases, and 26 bases lay outside the gene matches. Here the CDR3 reads CALGELRGLLAKTTGGEALTAQLFF. Here the CDR3 DNA reads TGTGCTCTTGGGGAACTACGCGGGCTTTTAGCTAAGACGACTGGGGGAGAAGCTTTGACAGCACAACTCTTCTTT.

By sample fraction, this clone is large. The gene calls are TRDV1 and TRDJ1; weak D call: TRDD3 (7 bases). V was clipped by 3 bases and J by 6 bases, with 17 bases between them. The CDR3 loop spans 15 amino acids. CDR1 is TSWWSYY and CDR2 is QGS in the germline V gene. Here the CDR3 DNA reads TGTGCTCTTGGGGACCCTTCCCTGGGGGCTCATAAACTCATCTTT. This gives the protein CALGDPSLGAHKLIF.